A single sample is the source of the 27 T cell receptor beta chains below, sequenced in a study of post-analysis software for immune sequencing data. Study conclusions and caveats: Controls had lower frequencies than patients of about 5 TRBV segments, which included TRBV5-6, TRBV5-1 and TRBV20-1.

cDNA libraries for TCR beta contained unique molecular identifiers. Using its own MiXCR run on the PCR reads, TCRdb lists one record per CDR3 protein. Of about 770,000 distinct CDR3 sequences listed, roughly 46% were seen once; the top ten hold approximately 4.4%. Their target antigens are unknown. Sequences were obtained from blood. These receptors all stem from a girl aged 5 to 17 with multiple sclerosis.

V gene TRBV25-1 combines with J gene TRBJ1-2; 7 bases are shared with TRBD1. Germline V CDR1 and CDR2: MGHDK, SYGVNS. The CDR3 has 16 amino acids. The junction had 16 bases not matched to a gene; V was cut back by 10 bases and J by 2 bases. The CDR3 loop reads CATLGEGAGWNYGYTF. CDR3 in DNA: TGTGCCACCCTGGGGGAGGGGGCCGGGTGGAACTATGGCTACACCTTC.

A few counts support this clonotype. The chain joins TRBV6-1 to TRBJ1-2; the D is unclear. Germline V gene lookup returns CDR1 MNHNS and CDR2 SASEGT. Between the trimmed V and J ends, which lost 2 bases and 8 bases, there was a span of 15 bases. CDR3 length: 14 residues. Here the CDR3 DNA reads TGTGCCAGCAGTGAATCGCCGGTCTCGGAAGGCTACACCTTC. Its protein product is CASSESPVSEGYTF.

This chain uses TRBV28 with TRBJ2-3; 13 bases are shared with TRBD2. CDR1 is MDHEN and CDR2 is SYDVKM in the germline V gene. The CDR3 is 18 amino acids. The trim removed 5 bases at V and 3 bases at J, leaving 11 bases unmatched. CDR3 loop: CASSPHLRTSGRTDTQYF. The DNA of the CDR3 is TGTGCCAGCAGTCCTCACTTACGGACTAGCGGGAGAACAGATACGCAGTATTTT.

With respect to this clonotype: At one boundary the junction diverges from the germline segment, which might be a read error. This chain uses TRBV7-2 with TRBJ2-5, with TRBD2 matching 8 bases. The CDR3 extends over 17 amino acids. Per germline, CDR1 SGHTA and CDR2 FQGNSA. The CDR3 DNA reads TGTGCCATCAGCTTAGATACTAGCGGAAGGTACCAAGAGACCCAGTACTTC. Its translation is CAISLDTSGRYQETQYF.

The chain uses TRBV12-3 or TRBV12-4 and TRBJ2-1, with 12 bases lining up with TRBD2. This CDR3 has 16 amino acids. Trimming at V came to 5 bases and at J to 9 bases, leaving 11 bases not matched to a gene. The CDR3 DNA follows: TGTGCCAGCAGTCCGCCAGGGCTAGCGGGAGGGGGTGAGCAGTTCTTC. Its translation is CASSPPGLAGGGEQFF.

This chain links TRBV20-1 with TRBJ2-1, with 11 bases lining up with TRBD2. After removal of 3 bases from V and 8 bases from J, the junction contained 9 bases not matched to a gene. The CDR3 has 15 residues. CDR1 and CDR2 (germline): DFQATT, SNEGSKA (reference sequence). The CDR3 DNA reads TGCAGTGCTAGGCAACTAGCGGGAGATACGTATGAGCAGTTCTTC. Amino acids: CSARQLAGDTYEQFF.

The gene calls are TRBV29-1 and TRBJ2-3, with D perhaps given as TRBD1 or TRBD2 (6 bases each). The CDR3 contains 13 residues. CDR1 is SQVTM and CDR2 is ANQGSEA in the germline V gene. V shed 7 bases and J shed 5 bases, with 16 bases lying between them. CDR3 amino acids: CSDRDGGGDTQYF. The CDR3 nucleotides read TGCAGCGACCGGGACGGAGGGGGAGATACGCAGTATTTT.

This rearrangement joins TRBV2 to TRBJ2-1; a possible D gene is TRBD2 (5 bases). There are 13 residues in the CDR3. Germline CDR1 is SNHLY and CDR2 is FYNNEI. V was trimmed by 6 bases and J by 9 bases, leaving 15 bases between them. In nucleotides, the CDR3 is TGTGCCAGCAGCCGGCCACTAGATACTGAGCAGTTCTTC. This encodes CASSRPLDTEQFF.

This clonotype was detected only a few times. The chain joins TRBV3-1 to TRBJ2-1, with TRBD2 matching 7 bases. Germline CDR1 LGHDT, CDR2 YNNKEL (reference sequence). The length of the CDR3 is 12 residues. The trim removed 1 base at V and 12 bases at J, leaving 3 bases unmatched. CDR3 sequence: CASSQAGGGQFF. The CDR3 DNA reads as TGTGCCAGCAGCCAAGCGGGCGGGGGGCAGTTCTTC.

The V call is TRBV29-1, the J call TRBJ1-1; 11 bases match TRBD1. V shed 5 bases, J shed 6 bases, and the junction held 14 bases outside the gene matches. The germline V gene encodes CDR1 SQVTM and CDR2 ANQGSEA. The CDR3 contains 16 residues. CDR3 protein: CSVYRTGGSVRPEAFF. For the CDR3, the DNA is TGCAGCGTTTACCGGACAGGGGGCTCAGTTCGGCCTGAAGCTTTCTTT.

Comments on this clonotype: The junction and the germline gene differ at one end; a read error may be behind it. The CDR3 nucleotides are TGTGCCAGCAACTTACAGGGACGAGACACTGGAGCTTTCTTT. Amino acids: CASNLQGRDTGAFF. The V call is TRBV6-2 or TRBV6-3, the J call TRBJ1-1; D is perhaps TRBD1 (6 bases). CDR3 size: 14 residues. Germline V gene lookup returns CDR1 MNHEY and CDR2 SVGEGT.

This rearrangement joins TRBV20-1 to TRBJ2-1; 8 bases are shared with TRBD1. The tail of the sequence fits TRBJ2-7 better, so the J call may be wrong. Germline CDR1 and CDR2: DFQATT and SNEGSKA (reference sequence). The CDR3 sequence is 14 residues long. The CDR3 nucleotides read TGCAGTGCAGGCCCAGGGGGCGCCTACAATGAGCAGTACTTC. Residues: CSAGPGGAYNEQYF.

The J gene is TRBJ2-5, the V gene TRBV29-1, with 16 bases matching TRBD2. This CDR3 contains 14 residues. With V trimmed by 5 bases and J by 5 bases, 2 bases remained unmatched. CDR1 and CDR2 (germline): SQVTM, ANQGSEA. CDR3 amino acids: CSVQGLAGGETQYF. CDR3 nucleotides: TGCAGCGTTCAGGGACTAGCGGGAGGGGAGACCCAGTACTTC. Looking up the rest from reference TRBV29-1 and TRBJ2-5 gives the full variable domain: SAVISQKPSRDICQRGTSLTIQCQVDSQVTMMFWYRQQPGQSLTLIATANQGSEATYESGFVIDKFPISRPNLTFSTLTVSNMSPEDSSIYLCSVQGLAGGETQYFGPGTRLLVL.

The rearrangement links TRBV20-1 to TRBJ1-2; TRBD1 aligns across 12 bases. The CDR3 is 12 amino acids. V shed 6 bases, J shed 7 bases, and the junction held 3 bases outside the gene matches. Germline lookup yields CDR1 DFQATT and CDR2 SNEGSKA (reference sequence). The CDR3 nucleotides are TGCAGTGCGGCGGGACAGGGGGCTGGCTACACCTTC. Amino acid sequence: CSAAGQGAGYTF.

The CDR3 coding sequence is TGTGCCAGCAGCCAAGGACAAACGAGCGGGAGCTACAATGAGCAGTTCTTC. Protein: CASSQGQTSGSYNEQFF. The V and J genes are TRBV4-2 and TRBJ2-1; 8 nucleotides line up with TRBD2. Germline assignment: CDR1 LGHNA and CDR2 YNFKEQ. This CDR3 contains 17 residues. The trim removed 1 base at V and 3 bases at J, leaving 8 bases unmatched.

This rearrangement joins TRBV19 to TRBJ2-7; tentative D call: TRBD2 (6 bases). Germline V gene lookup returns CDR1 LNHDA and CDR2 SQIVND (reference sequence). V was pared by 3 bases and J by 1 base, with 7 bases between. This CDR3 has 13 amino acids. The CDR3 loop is CASSIGGSYEQYF. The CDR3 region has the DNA TGTGCCAGTAGTATCGGAGGGTCCTACGAGCAGTACTTC.

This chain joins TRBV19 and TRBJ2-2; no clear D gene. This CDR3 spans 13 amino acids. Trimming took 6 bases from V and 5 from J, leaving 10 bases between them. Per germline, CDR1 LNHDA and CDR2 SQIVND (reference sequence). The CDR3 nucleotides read TGTGCCAGTAGCCAGACGGCAACCGGGGAGCTGTTTTTT. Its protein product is CASSQTATGELFF.

DNA for the CDR3: TGTGCCAGCAGCTCTAATGGAGGGGACCAAGAGACCCAGTACTTC. It codes for CASSSNGGDQETQYF. The genes are TRBV7-8 and TRBJ2-5; maybe TRBD2 (6 bases). Germline loops: CDR1 SGHVS, CDR2 FQNEAQ. This CDR3 is 15 amino acids long. The ends were cut back, 4 bases at V and 0 bases at J, with 12 bases in the middle.

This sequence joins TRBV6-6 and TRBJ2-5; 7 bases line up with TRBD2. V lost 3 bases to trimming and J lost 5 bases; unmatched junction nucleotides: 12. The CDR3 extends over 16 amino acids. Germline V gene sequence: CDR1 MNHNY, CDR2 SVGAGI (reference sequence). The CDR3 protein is CASSYWGGGHRETQYF. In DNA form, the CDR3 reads TGTGCCAGCAGTTATTGGGGGGGAGGCCATCGGGAGACCCAGTACTTC.

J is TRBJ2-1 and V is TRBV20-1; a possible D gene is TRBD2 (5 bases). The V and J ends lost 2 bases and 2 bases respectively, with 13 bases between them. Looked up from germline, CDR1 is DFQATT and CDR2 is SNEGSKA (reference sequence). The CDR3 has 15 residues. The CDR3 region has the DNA TGCAGTGCTAGACCCAGCGGAGGAGCCTACAATGAGCAGTTCTTC. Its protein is CSARPSGGAYNEQFF.

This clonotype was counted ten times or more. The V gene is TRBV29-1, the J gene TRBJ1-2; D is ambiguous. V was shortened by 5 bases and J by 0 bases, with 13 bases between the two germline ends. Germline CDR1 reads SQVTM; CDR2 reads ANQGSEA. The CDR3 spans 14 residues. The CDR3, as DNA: TGCAGCGTTCCTTCCTCTTTAGCTAACTATGGCTACACCTTC. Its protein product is CSVPSSLANYGYTF.

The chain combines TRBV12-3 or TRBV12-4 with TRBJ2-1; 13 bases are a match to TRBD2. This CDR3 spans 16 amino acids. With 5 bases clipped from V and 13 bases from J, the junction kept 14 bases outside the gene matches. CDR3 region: CASSPKGLAGWMGQFF. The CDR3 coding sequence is TGTGCCAGCAGTCCCAAGGGACTAGCGGGGTGGATGGGACAGTTCTTC.

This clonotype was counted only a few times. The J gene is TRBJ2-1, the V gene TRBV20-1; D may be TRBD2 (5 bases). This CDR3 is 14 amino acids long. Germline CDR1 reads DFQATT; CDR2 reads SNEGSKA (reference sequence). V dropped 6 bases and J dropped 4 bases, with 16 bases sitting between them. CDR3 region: CSAEASTGYNEQFF. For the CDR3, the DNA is TGCAGTGCGGAAGCCAGTACGGGGTACAATGAGCAGTTCTTC.

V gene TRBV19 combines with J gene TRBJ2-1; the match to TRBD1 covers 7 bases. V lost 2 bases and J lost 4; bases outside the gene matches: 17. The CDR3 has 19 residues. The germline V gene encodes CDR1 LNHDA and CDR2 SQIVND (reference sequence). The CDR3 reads CASSIFPRQGPRGYNEQFF. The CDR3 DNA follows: TGTGCCAGTAGTATATTTCCCCGACAGGGTCCGAGGGGTTACAATGAGCAGTTCTTC.

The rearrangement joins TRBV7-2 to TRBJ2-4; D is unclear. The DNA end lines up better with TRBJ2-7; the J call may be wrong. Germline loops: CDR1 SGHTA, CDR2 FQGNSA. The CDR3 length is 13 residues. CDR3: CASSLRPVDEQYF. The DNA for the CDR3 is TGTGCCAGCAGCTTAAGGCCGGTCGACGAGCAGTACTTC.

The CDR3 region is CASSGALWTDYGYTF. The CDR3, as DNA: TGTGCCAGCAGTGGAGCGCTATGGACAGACTATGGCTACACCTTC. The rearrangement joins TRBV6-1 to TRBJ1-2, with D maybe TRBD1 (6 bases). Germline V gene data show CDR1 as MNHNS and CDR2 as SASEGT. The ends were cut back, 4 bases at V and 3 bases at J, with 15 bases in the middle. The CDR3 is 15 amino acids.

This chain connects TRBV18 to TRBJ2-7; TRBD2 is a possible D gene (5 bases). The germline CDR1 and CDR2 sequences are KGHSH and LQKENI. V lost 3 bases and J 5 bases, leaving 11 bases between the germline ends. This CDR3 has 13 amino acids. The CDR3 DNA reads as TGTGCCAGCTCACCGTTGGAGGACCACGAGCAGTACTTC. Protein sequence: CASSPLEDHEQYF.